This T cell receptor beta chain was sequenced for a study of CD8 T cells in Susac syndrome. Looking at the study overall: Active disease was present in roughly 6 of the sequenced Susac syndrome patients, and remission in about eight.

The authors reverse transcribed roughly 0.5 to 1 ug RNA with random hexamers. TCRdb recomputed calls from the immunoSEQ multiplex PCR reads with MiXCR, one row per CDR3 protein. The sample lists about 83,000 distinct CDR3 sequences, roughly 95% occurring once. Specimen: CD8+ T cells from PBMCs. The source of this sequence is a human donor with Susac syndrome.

This chain's CDR3 is CASSPPVLVRYEQFF. The CDR3 nucleotides are TGTGCCAGCTCACCACCGGTCTTGGTTCGGTATGAGCAGTTCTTC. This chain joins TRBV18 and TRBJ2-1; D unresolved. The length of the CDR3 is 15 residues. CDR1 is KGHSH, CDR2 LQKENI, per germline. Between the trimmed V and J ends, which lost 0 bases and 8 bases, there was a span of 14 bases.